The 13 T cell receptor beta chains below all came from one sample that was sequenced in a study of blood T cell repertoires in COVID-19. Produced via immunoSEQ multiplex PCR; TCRdb's table is partial and in-frame only. The profile shows 250,000 to 300,000 clones, 88% of them singletons. Sequencing was performed on peripheral blood. These receptors were taken from a middle-aged woman who had recovered from COVID-19.

This clone was seen once. Here the CDR3 reads CASGPGALRTGELFF. The CDR3 DNA reads as TGTGCCAGCGGCCCAGGGGCATTGAGGACCGGGGAGCTGTTTTTT. V gene TRBV7-9 combines with J gene TRBJ2-2; D possibly corresponds to TRBD1 (6 bases). This CDR3 is built from 15 residues. Trimming shortened V by 8 bases and J by 5 bases, and 18 bases separated the two germline ends. Germline CDR1 is SEHNR and CDR2 is FQNEAQ (reference sequence).

The chain carries TRBV6-5 and TRBJ1-2; 7 bases fit TRBD1. The CDR3 contains 15 residues. The germline CDR1 and CDR2 sequences are MNHEY and SVGAGI. The trim removed 6 bases at V and 0 bases at J, leaving 7 bases unmatched. CDR3 bases: TGTGCCAGCAGAAATACCCAGGGGGCTAACTATGGCTACACCTTC. It encodes CASRNTQGANYGYTF.

The V call is TRBV18, the J call TRBJ2-7; 7 nucleotides align to TRBD1. CDR1 is KGHSH, CDR2 LQKENI, per germline. The ends lost 1 base at V and 3 bases at J; junction bases unmatched: 3. This CDR3 contains 14 residues. CDR3 region: CASSPRGTDYEQYF. For the CDR3, the DNA is TGTGCCAGCTCACCACGGGGGACAGACTACGAGCAGTACTTC.

The rearrangement uses TRBV6-1 and TRBJ1-1, with D possibly matching TRBD1 (6 bases). The germline V gene has CDR1 MNHNS and CDR2 SASEGT. V lost 3 bases to trimming and J lost 3 bases, with 11 bases between them. CDR3 length: 14 residues. The CDR3 DNA follows: TGTGCCAGCAGTGACCTACAGGGTTACACTGAAGCTTTCTTT. It encodes CASSDLQGYTEAFF.

The chain has TRBV19 and TRBJ2-1, with D maybe TRBD2 (5 bases). Trimming shortened V by 6 bases and J by 5 bases, and 20 bases separated the two germline ends. This CDR3 spans 16 amino acids. Germline V gene data show CDR1 as LNHDA and CDR2 as SQIVND (reference sequence). The CDR3 sequence is CASRAALAPGHNEQFF. In DNA, the CDR3 is TGTGCCAGTAGGGCCGCCCTAGCCCCCGGTCACAATGAGCAGTTCTTC.

For this clone: The sample contains more than one DNA sequence encoding this CDR3. In DNA form, the CDR3 reads TGTGCCAGCAGCTTGTGGCCTGGAGCCTACGAGCAGTACTTC. Its translation is CASSLWPGAYEQYF. This chain links TRBV5-6 with TRBJ2-7; unclear D gene. The CDR3 runs 14 residues. CDR1 is SGHDT and CDR2 is YYEEEE in the germline V gene. Trimming pared 1 base from V and 2 bases from J, leaving 10 bases between. Supplemented by reference TRBV5-6 and TRBJ2-7, the full variable domain reads DAGVTQSPTHLIKTRGQQVTLRCSPKSGHDTVSWYQQALGQGPQFIFQYYEEEERQRGNFPDRFSGHQFPNYSSELNVNALLLGDSALYLCASSLWPGAYEQYFGPGTRLTVT.

V usage is TRBV24-1 and J usage is TRBJ1-1; possible D gene TRBD1, 5 bases. The CDR3 contains 13 residues. V lost 9 bases, J lost 10 bases, and 20 bases lay in between. Germline assignment: CDR1 KGHDR and CDR2 SFDVKD. The chain's CDR3 is CATLGGSGAGAFF. The CDR3 DNA sequence: TGTGCCACCCTGGGAGGGAGCGGGGCTGGAGCTTTCTTT.

J is TRBJ2-1 and V is TRBV9; the match to TRBD2 covers 11 bases. This CDR3 has 16 residues. Germline V gene data show CDR1 as SGDLS and CDR2 as YYNGEE. Germline trimming cut 3 bases from V and 6 bases from J; bases unmatched to any gene: 8. CDR3 loop: CASSASGTSGPNEQFF. The CDR3 coding sequence is TGTGCCAGCAGCGCTTCCGGGACTAGCGGCCCCAATGAGCAGTTCTTC.

The V call is TRBV27, the J call TRBJ1-3; TRBD1 might be the D (5 bases). Germline V CDR1 and CDR2: MNHEY, SMNVEV (reference sequence). The CDR3 runs 15 residues. V was cut by 3 bases and J by 4 bases, with 13 bases left in between. The CDR3 sequence: CASSFLQGYGNTIYF. The CDR3 nucleotides are TGTGCCAGCAGTTTCCTGCAGGGCTACGGAAACACCATATATTTT.

The rearrangement uses TRBV18 and TRBJ2-7, with D possibly matching TRBD2 (6 bases). Germline assignment: CDR1 KGHSH and CDR2 LQKENI. Between the trimmed V and J ends, which lost 3 bases and 3 bases, there was a span of 12 bases. The CDR3 spans 14 residues. The CDR3 is CASSPPVGGYEQYF. CDR3 in DNA: TGTGCCAGCTCACCCCCGGTGGGGGGCTACGAGCAGTACTTC.

This rearrangement joins TRBV19 to TRBJ1-5; D is perhaps TRBD1 (6 bases). Germline-derived CDR1 and CDR2 are LNHDA and SQIVND (reference sequence). The CDR3 has 17 amino acids. Trimming stripped 3 bases from V and 0 bases from J, with 15 bases between. CDR3 residues: CASSILAGAISNQPQHF. The CDR3 nucleotides are TGTGCCAGTAGTATTTTGGCGGGGGCCATTAGCAATCAGCCCCAGCATTTT.

The chain recombines TRBV11-2 with TRBJ2-7; 7 bases match TRBD2. Germline CDR1 is SGHAT and CDR2 is FQNNGV. The CDR3 has 13 residues. V gave up 8 bases and J gave up 3 bases; unmatched junction bases: 7. CDR3: CASQPPGGYEQYV. DNA for the CDR3: TGTGCCAGCCAACCGCCGGGGGGCTACGAGCAGTACGTC.

The chain joins TRBV9 to TRBJ2-7, with 7 bases identical to TRBD2. V was clipped by 4 bases and J by 7 bases; unmatched bases: 14. CDR3 length equals 15 residues. Germline lookup yields CDR1 SGDLS and CDR2 YYNGEE. CDR3 DNA sequence: TGTGCCAGCAGCCTCCAAGCGGGACCCTTTGAGGAGCAGTACTTC. Protein: CASSLQAGPFEEQYF.